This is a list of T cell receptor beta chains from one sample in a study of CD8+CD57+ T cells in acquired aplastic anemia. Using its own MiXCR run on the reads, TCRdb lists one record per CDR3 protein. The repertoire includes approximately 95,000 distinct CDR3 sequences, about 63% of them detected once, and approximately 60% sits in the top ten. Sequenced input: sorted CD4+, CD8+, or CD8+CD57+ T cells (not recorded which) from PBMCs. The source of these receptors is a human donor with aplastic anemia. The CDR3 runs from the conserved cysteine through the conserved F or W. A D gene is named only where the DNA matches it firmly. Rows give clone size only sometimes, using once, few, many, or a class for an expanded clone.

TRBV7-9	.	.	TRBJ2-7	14	TGTGCCAGCAGCCTCCCGAACTCACACGACGAGCAGTACTTC	CASSLPNSHDEQYF
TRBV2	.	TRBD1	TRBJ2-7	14	TGTGCCAGCACCCGGACAGGGGGCCCCTACGAGCAGTACTTC	CASTRTGGPYEQYF
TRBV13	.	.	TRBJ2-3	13	TGTGCCAGCAGCCCCACAATGTCGGATACGCAGTATTTT	CASSPTMSDTQYF
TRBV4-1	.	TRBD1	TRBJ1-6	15	TGCGCCAGCAGCCAAGGCAGGGGACAGGGATCACCCCTCCACTTT	CASSQGRGQGSPLHF
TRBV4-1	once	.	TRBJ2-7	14	TGCGCCAGCAGCCCTAGGGTGGCGGGCTACGAGCAGTACTTC	CASSPRVAGYEQYF
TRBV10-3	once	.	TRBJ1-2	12	TGTGCCATCAGTTCACCAGGGGATGGCTACACCTTC	CAISSPGDGYTF
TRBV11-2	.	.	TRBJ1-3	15	TGTGCCAGCAGCTTAACGTCAGTATCTGGAAACACCATATATTTT	CASSLTSVSGNTIYF
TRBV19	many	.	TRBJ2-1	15	TGTGCCAGTAGTATGGGCCTTTCAGGGGACAATGAGCAGTTCTTC	CASSMGLSGDNEQFF
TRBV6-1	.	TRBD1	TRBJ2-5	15	TGTGCCAGCACTAAAAGACAGGGGATAGGGGAGACCCAGTACTTC	CASTKRQGIGETQYF
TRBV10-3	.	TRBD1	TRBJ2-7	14	TGTGCCACCGAGGGAGGGACAGGGGCCTACGAGCAGTACTTC	CATEGGTGAYEQYF
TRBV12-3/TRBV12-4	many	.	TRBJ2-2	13	TGTGCCAGCAGTTTTTCCGGGTGGTGGGAGCTGTTTTTT	CASSFSGWWELFF
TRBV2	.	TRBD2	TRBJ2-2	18	TGTGCCAGCAGCGGACTAGCGGGAGGGCCGAGGAACACCGGGGAGCTGTTTTTT	CASSGLAGGPRNTGELFF
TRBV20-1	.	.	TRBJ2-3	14	TGCAGTGCTTACCCAACCTCTAGCACAGATACGCAGTATTTT	CSAYPTSSTDTQYF
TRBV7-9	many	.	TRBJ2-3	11	TGTGCCAGCAGCCTCACAGATACGCAGTATTTT	CASSLTDTQYF
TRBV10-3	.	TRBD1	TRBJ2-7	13	TGTGCCAGCCAGACAGGGGTAGGCGACGAGCAGTACTTC	CASQTGVGDEQYF
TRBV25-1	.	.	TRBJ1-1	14	TGTGCCAGCAGTAACATGGGGCGGGACACTGAAGCTTTCTTT	CASSNMGRDTEAFF
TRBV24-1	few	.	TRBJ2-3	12	TGTGCCACCAGTGAGGGGTCAGATACGCAGTATTTT	CATSEGSDTQYF
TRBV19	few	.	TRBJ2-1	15	TGTGCCAGTAGTAATGCTTCGGGGGCCAGGGATGAGCAGTTCTTC	CASSNASGARDEQFF
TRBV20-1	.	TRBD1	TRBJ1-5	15	TGCAGTGCTAGAGCTAGGGGGCCTAGCAATCAGCCCCAGCATTTT	CSARARGPSNQPQHF
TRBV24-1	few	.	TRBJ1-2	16	TGTGCCACCAGTGATTACCGTCGCGGGGGCGAGGATGGCTACACCTTC	CATSDYRRGGEDGYTF